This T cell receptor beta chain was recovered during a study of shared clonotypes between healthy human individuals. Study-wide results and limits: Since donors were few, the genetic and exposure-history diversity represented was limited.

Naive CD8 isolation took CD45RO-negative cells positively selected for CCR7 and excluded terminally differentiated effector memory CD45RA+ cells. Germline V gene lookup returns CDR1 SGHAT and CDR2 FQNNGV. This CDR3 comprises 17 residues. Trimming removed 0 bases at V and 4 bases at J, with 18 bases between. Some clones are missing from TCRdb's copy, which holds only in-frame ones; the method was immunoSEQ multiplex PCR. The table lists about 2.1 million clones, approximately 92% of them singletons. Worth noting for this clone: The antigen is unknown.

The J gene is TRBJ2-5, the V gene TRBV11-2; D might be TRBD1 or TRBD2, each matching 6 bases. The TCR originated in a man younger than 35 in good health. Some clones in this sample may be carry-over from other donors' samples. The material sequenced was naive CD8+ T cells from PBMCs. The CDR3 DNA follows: TGTGCCAGCAGCTTAGAGCTAGGGGGGAGAGGGAGAGAGACCCAGTACTTC. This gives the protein CASSLELGGRGRETQYF.